This record covers a single T cell receptor (beta chain). These data originate in a study of blood T cell repertoires in COVID-19. Data came from immunoSEQ multiplex PCR; TCRdb stores just in-frame clones and leaves some out. The data show about 320,000 clones, 90% seen once. Participants, about 18 to 100 years old, spanned about 26 US areas. The study recruited exposed participants who had met a COVID-19 case within 2 weeks before entry. Trimming cost V 3 bases and J 6 bases, with 21 bases left between them. The CDR3 extends over 17 amino acids. The V gene's germline CDR1 is SNHLY and CDR2 FYNNEI. This sequence joins TRBV2 and TRBJ2-1; no clear D. The sample consisted of PBMCs or T cells enriched from blood (not recorded which). This TCR was recovered from a woman in her twenties or thirties who had been exposed to COVID-19. CDR3 DNA sequence: TGTGCCAGCAGTGATTCCCCTCCTAGTCGATCCGCCAATGAGCAGTTCTTC. Protein: CASSDSPPSRSANEQFF. The entire variable domain, with the rest obtained from reference TRBV2 and TRBJ2-1, is as follows: EPEVTQTPSHQVTQMGQEVILRCVPISNHLYFYWYRQILGQKVEFLVSFYNNEISEKSEIFDDQFSVERPDGSNFTLKIRSTKLEDSAMYFCASSDSPPSRSANEQFFGPGTRLTVL.